The source of this T cell receptor beta chain is a study of post-analysis software for immune sequencing data. As for the study in general: Several disease courses (relapsing-remitting, secondary progressive and progressive-relapsing) of multiple sclerosis were included.

The study, taken as a whole, reports: Patients with multiple sclerosis recorded significantly lower normalized Chao1 diversity than controls, the study found. TRBV5-6, TRBV5-1 and TRBV20-1 belonged to a set of roughly five TRBV segments that were more frequent in patients than controls.

This clonotype was counted many times. Its cognate antigen is unknown. Germline CDR1 is SGDLS and CDR2 is YYNGEE. V lost 4 bases and J 3 bases, leaving 8 bases between the germline ends. The CDR3 is 12 residues long. Prepared TCR beta cDNA libraries contained unique molecular identifiers. The yield from roughly 1 to 10 million T cells was 500,000 or so cDNA molecules in total. TCRdb called the PCR reads again in MiXCR, with one record for every CDR3 protein. The table records some 260,000 distinct CDR3 sequences, 30% to 45% of them present only once. V and J are TRBV9 and TRBJ2-7, with no clear D. The sample was blood. The sequence was collected from a girl aged 5-17 years with multiple sclerosis. The CDR3 nucleotides read TGTGCCAGCAGCCCCGGTTGCTACGAGCAGTACTTC. Its translation is CASSPGCYEQYF.